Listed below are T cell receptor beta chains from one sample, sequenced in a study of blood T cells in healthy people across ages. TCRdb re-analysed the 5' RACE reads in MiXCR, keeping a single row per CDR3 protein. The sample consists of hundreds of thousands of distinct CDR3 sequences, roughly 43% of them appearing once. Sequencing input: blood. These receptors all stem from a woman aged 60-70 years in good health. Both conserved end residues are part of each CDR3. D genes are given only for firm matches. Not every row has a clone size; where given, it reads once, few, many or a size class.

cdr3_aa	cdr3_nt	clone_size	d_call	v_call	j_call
CASSLGGLAGDEQYF	TGTGCCAGCAGCTTAGGGGGACTAGCGGGGGACGAGCAGTACTTC	.	TRBD2	TRBV7-9	TRBJ2-7
CSAPDREDQETPYF	TGCAGTGCCCCGGACAGGGAAGATCAAGAGACCCCGTACTTC	.	TRBD1	TRBV20-1	TRBJ2-5
CASSRDRVVFF	TGCGCCAGCAGCCGGGACAGGGTTGTTTTCTTT	.	TRBD1	TRBV4-1	TRBJ1-1
CASSSGQGQPYEQYF	TGTGCCAGCAGCTCTGGACAGGGGCAACCCTACGAGCAGTACTTC	.	TRBD1	TRBV11-2	TRBJ2-7
CSAGGGSYNSPLHF	TGCAGTGCTGGGGGCGGATCCTATAATTCACCCCTCCACTTT	few	.	TRBV20-1	TRBJ1-6
CASSPQGAVTDTQYF	TGCGCCAGCAGCCCGCAGGGAGCTGTCACAGATACGCAGTATTTT	many	.	TRBV5-1	TRBJ2-3
CASSQSPGDYNEQFF	TGTGCCAGCAGCCAAAGCCCCGGGGATTACAATGAGCAGTTCTTC	.	.	TRBV7-2	TRBJ2-1
CASSSGGPVDTQYF	TGTGCCAGCAGCAGCGGGGGGCCCGTAGATACGCAGTATTTT	.	TRBD2	TRBV3-1	TRBJ2-3
CASSLTSGGAREQFF	TGTGCCAGCAGTTTGACTAGCGGGGGGGCGAGGGAGCAGTTCTTC	few	TRBD2	TRBV12-3/TRBV12-4	TRBJ2-1
CATQTGVHEQYF	TGTGCCACCCAGACAGGGGTACACGAGCAGTACTTC	.	TRBD1	TRBV27	TRBJ2-7
CASSLARDIDNEQFF	TGTGCCAGCAGCTTAGCCAGGGACATCGACAATGAGCAGTTCTTC	few	.	TRBV7-7	TRBJ2-1
CASSSGQILGEQYF	TGTGCCAGCAGCTCGGGACAGATACTAGGCGAGCAGTACTTC	.	TRBD1	TRBV7-2	TRBJ2-7
CASSAMTGAAQPQHF	TGTGCCAGCAGTGCAATGACAGGGGCGGCTCAGCCCCAGCATTTT	.	TRBD1	TRBV6-1	TRBJ1-5
CAISESFGQGIGANVLTF	TGTGCCATCAGTGAGTCATTTGGACAGGGGATCGGGGCCAACGTCCTGACTTTC	.	TRBD1	TRBV10-3	TRBJ2-6
CASSQAGTATGAKNIQYF	TGCGCCAGCAGCCAGGCCGGGACAGCCACGGGGGCCAAAAACATTCAGTACTTC	.	TRBD1	TRBV4-3	TRBJ2-4
CASSQHGAGRQCEQYF	TGTGCCAGCAGCCAACATGGGGCGGGTAGACAATGTGAGCAGTACTTC	.	.	TRBV3-1	TRBJ2-5
CSARDGTSSGGSPDTQYF	TGCAGTGCTAGAGATGGGACCTCTAGCGGGGGTTCCCCAGATACGCAGTATTTT	once	TRBD2	TRBV20-1	TRBJ2-3
CASSLSSETDNNEQFF	TGTGCCAGCAGCTTAAGTAGCGAGACAGACAACAATGAGCAGTTCTTC	.	.	TRBV7-2	TRBJ2-1
CASSTQPTSSYNEQFF	TGCGCCAGCAGCACTCAACCTACGAGCTCCTACAATGAGCAGTTCTTC	.	.	TRBV5-1	TRBJ2-1
CATSPRAGGSSYNEQYF	TGTGCCACCAGTCCTCGGGCGGGAGGGTCCTCCTACAATGAGCAGTACTTC	.	TRBD2	TRBV24-1	TRBJ2-7
CASSTRKGASGNTIYF	TGTGCCAGCAGCACTCGAAAAGGGGCCTCTGGAAACACCATATATTTT	.	.	TRBV21-1	TRBJ1-3
CAGGLAGASYKEQFF	TGTGCCGGCGGGCTAGCGGGGGCCTCCTACAAGGAGCAGTTCTTC	.	TRBD2	TRBV5-4	TRBJ2-1
CASSQGTSGNTGELFF	TGTGCCAGCAGCCAAGGGACTAGCGGGAACACCGGGGAGCTGTTTTTT	.	TRBD2	TRBV7-3	TRBJ2-2
CAISPHGESDEQYF	TGTGCCATCAGCCCACACGGGGAGAGTGACGAGCAGTACTTC	.	.	TRBV10-3	TRBJ2-7
CSVEVQGDEQYF	TGCAGCGTTGAAGTACAGGGGGACGAGCAGTACTTC	.	TRBD1	TRBV29-1	TRBJ2-7
CASSSAAPTSYEQYF	TGTGCCAGCAGTTCTGCGGCGCCGACCTCCTACGAGCAGTACTTC	.	.	TRBV27	TRBJ2-7
CASSQGTSDEQYF	TGCGCCAGCAGCCAAGGAACTAGCGACGAGCAGTACTTC	.	TRBD2	TRBV4-1	TRBJ2-7
CASSPANYGYTF	TGTGCCAGCAGCCCGGCTAACTATGGCTACACCTTC	many	.	TRBV7-2	TRBJ1-2
CASSPEQGKSYEQYF	TGTGCCAGCAGCCCCGAACAGGGGAAATCCTACGAGCAGTACTTC	many	TRBD1	TRBV7-2	TRBJ2-7
CSASSVADTQYF	TGCAGTGCTAGTTCTGTAGCCGATACGCAGTATTTT	few	.	TRBV20-1	TRBJ2-3
CASSLSILGQGTSEAFF	TGTGCCAGCAGCTTATCTATTTTGGGACAGGGGACTTCTGAAGCTTTCTTT	few	TRBD1	TRBV7-9	TRBJ1-1
CASSSGTGENYGYTF	TGCGCCAGCAGCTCGGGGACAGGGGAGAACTATGGCTACACCTTC	.	TRBD1	TRBV5-1	TRBJ1-2
CASSEAGTALANYGYTF	TGTGCCAGCAGTGAAGCCGGGACAGCCTTAGCTAACTATGGCTACACCTTC	.	TRBD1	TRBV2	TRBJ1-2
CASSFDKTYEQYF	TGTGCCAGCAGCTTCGATAAAACCTACGAGCAGTACTTC	.	.	TRBV7-3	TRBJ2-7
CASSPWTGDRMNTEAFF	TGTGCCAGCTCACCATGGACCGGGGACAGAATGAACACTGAAGCTTTCTTT	few	TRBD1	TRBV18	TRBJ1-1
CASSQEWSGTQYF	TGCGCCAGCAGCCAAGAATGGAGCGGGACGCAGTATTTT	.	.	TRBV4-1	TRBJ2-3
CSVRRGGNNEQFF	TGCAGCGTTAGACGGGGGGGCAACAATGAGCAGTTCTTC	.	TRBD2	TRBV29-1	TRBJ2-1
CASSQEGGGNEQFF	TGTGCCAGCAGCCAAGAAGGGGGGGGGAATGAGCAGTTCTTC	few	.	TRBV3-1	TRBJ2-1
CASSPDRITDTQYF	TGTGCCAGCAGCCCAGACAGGATCACAGATACGCAGTATTTT	.	.	TRBV3-1	TRBJ2-3
CSVDRMGQMNTEAFF	TGCAGCGTTGACCGAATGGGACAGATGAACACTGAAGCTTTCTTT	.	TRBD1	TRBV29-1	TRBJ1-1
CASSDPPGGPLEQYF	TGTGCCAGCAGCGACCCCCCGGGAGGCCCTTTGGAGCAGTACTTC	few	TRBD2	TRBV2	TRBJ2-7
CASSQRALGWTRSSYEQYF	TGTGCCAGCAGCCAAAGAGCTCTGGGATGGACACGGAGCTCCTACGAGCAGTACTTC	.	.	TRBV7-9	TRBJ2-7
CASSYGDLGGAWETQYF	TGTGCCAGCAGTTACGGGGACCTCGGCGGGGCATGGGAGACCCAGTACTTC	.	.	TRBV6-5	TRBJ2-5
CASSPTGEPETQYF	TGTGCCAGCAGCCCCACAGGGGAACCGGAGACCCAGTACTTC	few	TRBD1	TRBV3-1	TRBJ2-5
CASSSGTGFTEAFF	TGTGCCAGCAGCTCCGGGACAGGGTTCACTGAAGCTTTCTTT	.	TRBD1	TRBV11-3	TRBJ1-1
CANKQALSNTEAFF	TGTGCCAATAAACAGGCTCTCTCGAACACTGAAGCTTTCTTT	.	.	TRBV19	TRBJ1-1
CASRHRGPLNEQYF	TGTGCCAGCAGACACAGGGGGCCCCTAAATGAGCAGTACTTC	few	TRBD1	TRBV12-3/TRBV12-4	TRBJ2-5
CASSYLVGGSEQYF	TGTGCCAGCAGTTACCTCGTCGGGGGCAGCGAGCAGTACTTC	.	.	TRBV6-2/TRBV6-3	TRBJ2-7
CASRGTGQKYGYTF	TGTGCCAGCAGGGGCACGGGGCAGAAATATGGCTACACCTTC	.	.	TRBV6-5	TRBJ1-2
CATSDSGTGVNEQFF	TGTGCCACCAGTGATTCCGGGACAGGGGTCAATGAGCAGTTCTTC	.	TRBD1	TRBV24-1	TRBJ2-1
CAISEGQSNQPQHF	TGTGCCATCAGTGAGGGTCAGAGCAATCAGCCCCAGCATTTT	.	.	TRBV10-3	TRBJ1-5
CSVERDPVGSEQYF	TGCAGCGTTGAACGGGACCCCGTGGGCAGCGAGCAGTACTTC	.	.	TRBV29-1	TRBJ2-7
CASSLGGLAGGGPGQYF	TGCGCCAGCAGCTTGGGAGGACTAGCGGGAGGCGGCCCCGGACAGTACTTC	.	TRBD2	TRBV5-1	TRBJ2-7